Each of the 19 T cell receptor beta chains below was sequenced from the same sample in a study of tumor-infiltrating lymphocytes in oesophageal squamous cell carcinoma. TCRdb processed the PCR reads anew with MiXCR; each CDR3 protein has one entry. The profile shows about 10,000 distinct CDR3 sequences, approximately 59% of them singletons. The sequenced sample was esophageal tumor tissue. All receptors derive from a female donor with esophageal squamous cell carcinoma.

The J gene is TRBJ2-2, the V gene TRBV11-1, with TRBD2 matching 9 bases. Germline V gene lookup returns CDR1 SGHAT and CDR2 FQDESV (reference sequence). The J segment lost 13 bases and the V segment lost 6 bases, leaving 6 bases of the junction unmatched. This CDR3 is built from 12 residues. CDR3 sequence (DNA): TGTGCCAGCAGTCCGCTAGCGGGACGGCTGTTTTTT. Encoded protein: CASSPLAGRLFF.

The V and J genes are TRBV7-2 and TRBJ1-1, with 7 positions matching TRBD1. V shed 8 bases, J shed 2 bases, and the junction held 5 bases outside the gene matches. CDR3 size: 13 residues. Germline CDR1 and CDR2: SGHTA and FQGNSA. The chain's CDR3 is CASDDRANTEAFF. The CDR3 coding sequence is TGTGCCAGCGACGACAGGGCAAACACTGAAGCTTTCTTT.

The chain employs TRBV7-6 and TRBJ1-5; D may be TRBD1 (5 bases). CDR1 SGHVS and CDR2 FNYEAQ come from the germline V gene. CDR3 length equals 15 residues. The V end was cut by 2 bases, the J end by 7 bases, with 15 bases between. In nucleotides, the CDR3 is TGTGCCAGCAGCTTAATGGGGGGGACCGGGCAGCCCCAGCATTTT. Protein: CASSLMGGTGQPQHF.

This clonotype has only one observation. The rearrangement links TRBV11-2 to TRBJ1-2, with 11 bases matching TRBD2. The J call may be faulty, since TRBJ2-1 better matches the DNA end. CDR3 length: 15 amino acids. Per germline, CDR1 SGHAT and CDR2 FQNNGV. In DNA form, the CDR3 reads TGTGCCAGCAGCTTACGACTAGCGGGGTACAATGAGCAGTTCTTC. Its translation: CASSLRLAGYNEQFF.

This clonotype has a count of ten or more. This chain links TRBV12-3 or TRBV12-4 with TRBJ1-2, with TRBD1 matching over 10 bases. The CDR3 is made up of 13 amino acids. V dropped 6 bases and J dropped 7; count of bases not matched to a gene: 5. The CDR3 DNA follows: TGTGCCAGCAGCGACAGGGGGCGTGGTGGCTACACCTTC. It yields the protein CASSDRGRGGYTF.

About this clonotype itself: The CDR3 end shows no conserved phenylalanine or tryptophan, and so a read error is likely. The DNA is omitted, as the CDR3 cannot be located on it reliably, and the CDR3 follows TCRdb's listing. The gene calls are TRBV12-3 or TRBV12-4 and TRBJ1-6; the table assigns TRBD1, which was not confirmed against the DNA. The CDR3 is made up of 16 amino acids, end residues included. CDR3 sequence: CASRPTGAYNEQFFGP.

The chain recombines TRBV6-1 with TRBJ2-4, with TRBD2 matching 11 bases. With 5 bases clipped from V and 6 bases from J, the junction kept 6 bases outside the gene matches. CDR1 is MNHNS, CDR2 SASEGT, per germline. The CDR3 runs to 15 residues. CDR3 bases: TGTGCCAGCAGTCCGAGCACTAGCGGGGGAAACATTCAGTACTTC. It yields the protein CASSPSTSGGNIQYF.

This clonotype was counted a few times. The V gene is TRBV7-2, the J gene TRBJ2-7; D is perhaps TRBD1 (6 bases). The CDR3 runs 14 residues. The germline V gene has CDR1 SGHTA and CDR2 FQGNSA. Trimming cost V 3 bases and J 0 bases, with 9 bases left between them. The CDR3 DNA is TGTGCCAGCAGCTTTCAGGGGATCTCCTACGAGCAGTACTTC. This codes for CASSFQGISYEQYF.

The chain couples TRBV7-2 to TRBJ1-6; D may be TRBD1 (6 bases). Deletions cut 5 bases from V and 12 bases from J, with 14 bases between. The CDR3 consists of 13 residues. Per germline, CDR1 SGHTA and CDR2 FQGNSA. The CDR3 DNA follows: TGTGCCAGCAGCCCACAGGGCGCGCTACCCCTCCACTTT. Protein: CASSPQGALPLHF.

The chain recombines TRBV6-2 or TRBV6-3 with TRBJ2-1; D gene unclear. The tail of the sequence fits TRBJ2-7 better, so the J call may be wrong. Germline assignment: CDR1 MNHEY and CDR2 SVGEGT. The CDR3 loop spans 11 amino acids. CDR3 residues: CASRTAHEQYF. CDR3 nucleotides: TGTGCCAGCAGGACTGCGCACGAGCAGTACTTC.

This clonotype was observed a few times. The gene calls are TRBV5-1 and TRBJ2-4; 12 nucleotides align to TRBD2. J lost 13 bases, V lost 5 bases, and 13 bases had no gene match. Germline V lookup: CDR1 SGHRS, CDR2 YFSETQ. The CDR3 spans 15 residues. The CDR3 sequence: CASSRLAGAGNEQYF. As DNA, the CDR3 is TGCGCCAGCAGTAGACTAGCGGGAGCGGGGAATGAGCAGTACTTC. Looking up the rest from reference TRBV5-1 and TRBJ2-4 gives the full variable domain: KAGVTQTPRYLIKTRGQQVTLSCSPISGHRSVSWYQQTPGQGLQFLFEYFSETQRNKGNFPGRFSGRQFSNSRSEMNVSTLELGDSALYLCASSRLAGAGNEQYFGAGTRLSVL.

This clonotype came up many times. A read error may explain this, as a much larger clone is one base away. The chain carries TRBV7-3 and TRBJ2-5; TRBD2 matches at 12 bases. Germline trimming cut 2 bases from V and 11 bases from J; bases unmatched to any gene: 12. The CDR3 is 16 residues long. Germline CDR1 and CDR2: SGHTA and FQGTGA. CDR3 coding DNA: TGTGCCAGCAGCTTATCCCTAGCGGGAGGGGTCAATGAGCAGTACTTC. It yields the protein CASSLSLAGGVNEQYF.

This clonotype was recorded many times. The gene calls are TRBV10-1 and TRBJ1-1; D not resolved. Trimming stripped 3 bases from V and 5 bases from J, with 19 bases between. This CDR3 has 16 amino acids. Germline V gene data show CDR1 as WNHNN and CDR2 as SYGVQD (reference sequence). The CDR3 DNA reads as TGCGCCAGCAGTGACCGCTGGGCCCGCCTGGCTACTGAAGCTTTCTTT. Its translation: CASSDRWARLATEAFF.

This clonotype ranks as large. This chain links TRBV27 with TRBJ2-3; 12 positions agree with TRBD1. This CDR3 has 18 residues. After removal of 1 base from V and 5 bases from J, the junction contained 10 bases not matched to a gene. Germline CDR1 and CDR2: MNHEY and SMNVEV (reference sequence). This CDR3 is CASSLFEPGQGAIDTQYF. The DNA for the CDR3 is TGTGCCAGCAGTTTATTCGAACCGGGACAGGGGGCAATAGATACGCAGTATTTT.

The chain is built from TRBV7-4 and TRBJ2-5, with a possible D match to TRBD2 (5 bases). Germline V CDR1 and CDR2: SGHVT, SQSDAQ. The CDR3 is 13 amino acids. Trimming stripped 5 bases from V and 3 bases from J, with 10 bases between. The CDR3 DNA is TGTGCCAGCAGCGCTACTAGGGAAGAGACCCAGTACTTC. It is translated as CASSATREETQYF. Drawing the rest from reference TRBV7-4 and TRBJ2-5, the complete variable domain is GAGVSQSPRYKVAKRGRDVALRCDSISGHVTLYWYRQTLGQGSEVLTYSQSDAQRDKSGRPSGRFSAERPERSVSTLKIQRTEQGDSAVYLCASSATREETQYFGPGTRLLVL.

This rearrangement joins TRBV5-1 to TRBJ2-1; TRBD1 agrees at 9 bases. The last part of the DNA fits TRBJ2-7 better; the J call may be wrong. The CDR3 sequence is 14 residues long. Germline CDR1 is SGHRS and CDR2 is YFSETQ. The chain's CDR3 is CASSSGQGAYEQYF. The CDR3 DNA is TGCGCCAGCAGCTCGGGACAGGGAGCCTACGAGCAGTACTTC.

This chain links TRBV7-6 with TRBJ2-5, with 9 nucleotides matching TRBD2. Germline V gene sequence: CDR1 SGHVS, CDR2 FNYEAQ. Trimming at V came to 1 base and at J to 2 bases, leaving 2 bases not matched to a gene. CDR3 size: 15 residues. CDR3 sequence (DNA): TGTGCCAGCAGCTTAGGCGGGAGGGGACAAGAGACCCAGTACTTC. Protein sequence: CASSLGGRGQETQYF.

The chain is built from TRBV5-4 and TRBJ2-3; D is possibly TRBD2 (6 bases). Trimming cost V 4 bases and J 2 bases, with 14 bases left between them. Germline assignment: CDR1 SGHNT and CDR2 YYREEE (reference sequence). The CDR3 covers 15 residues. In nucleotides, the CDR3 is TGTGCCAGCAGCACCAGAGGACTACCCACAGATACGCAGTATTTT. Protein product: CASSTRGLPTDTQYF.

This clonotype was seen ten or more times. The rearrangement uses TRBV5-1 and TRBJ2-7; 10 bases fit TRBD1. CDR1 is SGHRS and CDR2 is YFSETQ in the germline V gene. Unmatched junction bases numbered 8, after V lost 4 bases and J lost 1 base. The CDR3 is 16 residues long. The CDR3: CASSPGGTGVSYEQYF. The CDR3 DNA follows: TGCGCCAGCAGCCCCGGGGGGACAGGGGTGTCCTACGAGCAGTACTTC.